These T cell receptor beta chains were read from a single sample in a study of cytomegalovirus exposure and HLA in healthy donors. Sequencing was performed with immunoSEQ multiplex PCR; in TCRdb, only in-frame clones are kept and a portion is missing. The sample contains 90,000 to 150,000 clones, over 8.5% of which appear only once. Sequencing was performed on PBMCs. All receptors derive from a woman between 40 and 50 years old in good health and CMV-seropositive. The CDR3 runs from the conserved cysteine through the conserved F or W. Each record gives: clone size, D gene, V gene, J gene, CDR3 protein, CDR3 DNA. The D gene is left open where the match is weak. The size field is filled for only some rows; it gives once, few, many or a size class.

size: -
D: TRBD1
V: TRBV5-1
J: TRBJ1-1
CDR3: CASSLQGANTEAFF
DNA: TGCGCCAGCAGCTTGCAGGGGGCGAACACTGAAGCTTTCTTT

size: few
D: TRBD2
V: TRBV19
J: TRBJ2-3
CDR3: CASSLLAGTDTQYF
DNA: TGTGCCAGTAGTCTACTAGCGGGGACAGATACGCAGTATTTT

size: few
D: TRBD1
V: TRBV2
J: TRBJ1-4
CDR3: CASSWTGSREKLFF
DNA: TGTGCCAGCAGTTGGACAGGGTCACGCGAAAAACTGTTTTTT

size: -
D: TRBD2
V: TRBV10-3
J: TRBJ2-3
CDR3: CAISESQTSPRATDTQYF
DNA: TGTGCCATCAGTGAGTCGCAGACTAGCCCTCGGGCTACAGATACGCAGTATTTT

size: -
D: -
V: TRBV7-3
J: TRBJ2-1
CDR3: CASSYYRGNEQFF
DNA: TGTGCCAGCAGCTATTACCGAGGGAATGAGCAGTTCTTC

size: -
D: -
V: TRBV19
J: TRBJ1-6
CDR3: CASRGALYNSPLHF
DNA: TGTGCCAGTCGGGGGGCGCTGTATAATTCACCCCTCCACTTT

size: few
D: -
V: TRBV27
J: TRBJ1-1
CDR3: CATGGLRGNTEAFF
DNA: TGTGCCACCGGGGGGCTTCGGGGGAACACTGAAGCTTTCTTT

size: few
D: TRBD1
V: TRBV27
J: TRBJ1-2
CDR3: CASRSTGALNYGYTF
DNA: TGTGCCAGCAGATCTACAGGGGCCCTTAACTATGGCTACACCTTC

size: few
D: -
V: TRBV4-1
J: TRBJ1-1
CDR3: CASSQVLNTEAFF
DNA: TGCGCCAGCAGCCAAGTCTTGAACACTGAAGCTTTCTTT

size: few
D: -
V: TRBV9
J: TRBJ1-1
CDR3: CASSVLARNTEAFF
DNA: TGTGCCAGCAGCGTACTCGCCAGGAACACTGAAGCTTTCTTT

size: -
D: -
V: TRBV2
J: TRBJ1-1
CDR3: CASSEGGTEAFF
DNA: TGTGCCAGCAGTGAGGGGGGGACTGAAGCTTTCTTT

size: few
D: -
V: TRBV10-1
J: TRBJ2-1
CDR3: CASSEGGEDYNEQFF
DNA: TGCGCCAGCAGTGAAGGCGGGGAAGACTACAATGAGCAGTTCTTC

size: few
D: TRBD1
V: TRBV12-5
J: TRBJ1-2
CDR3: CASGGGTGTWFYGYTF
DNA: TGTGCTAGTGGTGGCGGGACAGGGACATGGTTCTATGGCTACACCTTC

size: once
D: -
V: TRBV7-6
J: TRBJ1-4
CDR3: CASSFPGGRNEKLFF
DNA: TGTGCCAGCAGCTTTCCGGGGGGCCGTAATGAAAAACTGTTTTTT

size: -
D: -
V: TRBV27
J: TRBJ1-2
CDR3: CASSSTASYGYTF
DNA: TGTGCCAGCAGTTCGACAGCCTCCTATGGCTACACCTTC

size: -
D: TRBD1
V: TRBV6-1
J: TRBJ1-4
CDR3: CASKDRVVEKLFF
DNA: TGTGCCAGCAAGGACAGGGTAGTCGAAAAACTGTTTTTT

size: -
D: -
V: TRBV19
J: TRBJ1-6
CDR3: CASSGGSRNPNSPLHF
DNA: TGTGCCAGTAGCGGGGGGTCCCGGAACCCAAATTCACCCCTCCACTTT

size: -
D: TRBD1
V: TRBV19
J: TRBJ1-2
CDR3: CASSIQGANYGYTF
DNA: TGTGCCAGTAGTATCCAGGGGGCAAACTATGGCTACACCTTC

size: few
D: -
V: TRBV18
J: TRBJ1-1
CDR3: CASSPPVGDTEAFF
DNA: TGTGCCAGCTCACCACCGGTAGGGGACACTGAAGCTTTCTTT

size: -
D: -
V: TRBV28
J: TRBJ2-2
CDR3: CASSFEEGELFF
DNA: TGTGCCAGCAGTTTTGAAGAGGGGGAGCTGTTTTTT

size: -
D: -
V: TRBV19
J: TRBJ2-7
CDR3: CASSSRRQYF
DNA: TGTGCCAGTAGTTCTAGACGACAGTACTTC

size: -
D: -
V: TRBV11-1
J: TRBJ2-2
CDR3: CASSLARRVVETGELFF
DNA: TGTGCCAGCAGCTTAGCGAGGAGGGTCGTTGAGACCGGGGAGCTGTTTTTT

size: -
D: -
V: TRBV18
J: TRBJ1-2
CDR3: CASSPSGSGYTF
DNA: TGTGCCAGCTCACCATCGGGGAGCGGCTACACCTTC

size: -
D: -
V: TRBV4-2
J: TRBJ2-4
CDR3: CASSQDIPTRLAKNIQYF
DNA: TGTGCCAGCAGCCAAGATATACCGACAAGGTTAGCCAAAAACATTCAGTACTTC

size: -
D: -
V: TRBV11-3
J: TRBJ2-2
CDR3: CASSLLTGNTGELFF
DNA: TGTGCCAGCAGCTTATTAACAGGGAACACCGGGGAGCTGTTTTTT

size: once
D: TRBD1
V: TRBV5-1
J: TRBJ1-2
CDR3: CASSGVDRVGYTF
DNA: TGCGCCAGCAGCGGAGTCGACAGGGTTGGCTACACCTTC

size: many
D: TRBD1
V: TRBV11-3
J: TRBJ1-6
CDR3: CASSLTGRNSPLHF
DNA: TGTGCCAGCAGCCTGACAGGGAGGAATTCACCCCTCCACTTT

size: -
D: TRBD2
V: TRBV19
J: TRBJ2-7
CDR3: CASSTLGAGVRYEQYF
DNA: TGTGCCAGTAGTACCCTTGGGGCGGGGGTCCGGTACGAGCAGTACTTC

size: -
D: -
V: TRBV20-1
J: TRBJ2-1
CDR3: CSATGGNEQFF
DNA: TGCAGTGCTACCGGGGGAAATGAGCAGTTCTTC

size: few
D: TRBD1
V: TRBV19
J: TRBJ2-1
CDR3: CASSPGQGPNEQFF
DNA: TGTGCCAGTAGCCCGGGACAGGGGCCCAATGAGCAGTTCTTC

size: few
D: -
V: TRBV28
J: TRBJ2-7
CDR3: CASSSPGWVYEQYF
DNA: TGTGCCAGCAGTTCTCCGGGTTGGGTATACGAGCAGTACTTC

size: few
D: -
V: TRBV11-3
J: TRBJ2-7
CDR3: CASSTEGGSYEQYF
DNA: TGTGCCAGCAGCACCGAGGGGGGGAGCTACGAGCAGTACTTC

size: -
D: -
V: TRBV7-8
J: TRBJ1-1
CDR3: CASSPRANTEAFF
DNA: TGTGCCAGCAGCCCTAGAGCGAACACTGAAGCTTTCTTT

size: few
D: TRBD1
V: TRBV18
J: TRBJ2-7
CDR3: CASSPPGTGGGSYEQYF
DNA: TGTGCCAGCTCACCACCGGGGACAGGGGGGGGTTCCTACGAGCAGTACTTC

size: -
D: TRBD2
V: TRBV5-1
J: TRBJ2-1
CDR3: CASSWGGANEQFF
DNA: TGCGCCAGCAGCTGGGGGGGAGCAAATGAGCAGTTCTTC

size: -
D: -
V: TRBV15
J: TRBJ1-2
CDR3: CATSTQGRGGYTF
DNA: TGTGCCACCAGCACACAGGGCCGGGGTGGCTACACCTTC

size: few
D: -
V: TRBV7-9
J: TRBJ1-4
CDR3: CASFGEAGKLFF
DNA: TGTGCCAGCTTTGGGGAGGCTGGAAAACTGTTTTTT

size: few
D: -
V: TRBV5-1
J: TRBJ1-4
CDR3: CASSLATLEKLFF
DNA: TGCGCCAGCAGCTTGGCCACTTTGGAAAAACTGTTTTTT

size: -
D: -
V: TRBV6-6
J: TRBJ2-2
CDR3: CASSTQGPSTGELFF
DNA: TGTGCCAGCAGTACACAGGGCCCGAGCACCGGGGAGCTGTTTTTT

size: -
D: -
V: TRBV14
J: TRBJ2-7
CDR3: CASSQPAQGYEQYF
DNA: TGTGCCAGCAGCCAACCGGCACAGGGCTACGAGCAGTACTTC

size: few
D: TRBD1
V: TRBV2
J: TRBJ1-1
CDR3: CASSYSGQPLNTEAFF
DNA: TGTGCCAGCAGTTATTCGGGACAGCCTTTGAACACTGAAGCTTTCTTT

size: few
D: TRBD1
V: TRBV7-9
J: TRBJ1-2
CDR3: CASSLGRQTGVDYGYTF
DNA: TGTGCCAGCAGCTTAGGGCGGCAGACAGGGGTCGACTATGGCTACACCTTC

size: few
D: -
V: TRBV6-6
J: TRBJ2-5
CDR3: CASTDSGGAVLETQYF
DNA: TGTGCCAGCACGGATTCGGGGGGCGCGGTGCTAGAGACCCAGTACTTC

size: few
D: TRBD1
V: TRBV6-1
J: TRBJ1-6
CDR3: CASSMDRGNSPLHF
DNA: TGTGCCAGCAGTATGGACAGGGGTAATTCACCCCTCCACTTT

size: few
D: TRBD1
V: TRBV15
J: TRBJ1-5
CDR3: CATSRDHRGGNQPQHF
DNA: TGTGCCACCAGCAGAGATCACAGGGGGGGCAATCAGCCCCAGCATTTT

size: -
D: -
V: TRBV27
J: TRBJ1-1
CDR3: CASSIGGRTEAFF
DNA: TGTGCCAGCAGTATCGGAGGACGGACTGAAGCTTTCTTT

size: -
D: -
V: TRBV7-9
J: TRBJ2-7
CDR3: CASSRPPGTTSYEQYF
DNA: TGTGCCAGCAGCCGACCCCCCGGGACAACCTCCTACGAGCAGTACTTC

size: few
D: -
V: TRBV10-1
J: TRBJ2-7
CDR3: CASSQKDSYEQYF
DNA: TGCGCCAGCAGTCAGAAGGACAGCTACGAGCAGTACTTC

size: few
D: TRBD1
V: TRBV5-1
J: TRBJ1-1
CDR3: CASSFGTGNTEAFF
DNA: TGCGCCAGCAGCTTTGGGACAGGTAACACTGAAGCTTTCTTT

size: -
D: TRBD1
V: TRBV9
J: TRBJ1-2
CDR3: CASSVHPRDSYYGYTF
DNA: TGTGCCAGCAGCGTCCACCCACGGGACAGTTACTATGGCTACACCTTC

size: -
D: TRBD1
V: TRBV6-1
J: TRBJ1-5
CDR3: CASSAGQGNQPQHF
DNA: TGTGCCAGCAGTGCGGGACAGGGAAATCAGCCCCAGCATTTT

size: -
D: TRBD1
V: TRBV6-1
J: TRBJ2-7
CDR3: CASNGDSYEQYF
DNA: TGTGCCAGCAATGGGGACAGCTACGAGCAGTACTTC

size: -
D: TRBD1
V: TRBV27
J: TRBJ2-7
CDR3: CASSGTGAYEQYF
DNA: TGTGCCAGCAGTGGGACAGGGGCCTACGAGCAGTACTTC

size: -
D: -
V: TRBV6-4
J: TRBJ1-1
CDR3: CASSASTPGTEAFF
DNA: TGTGCCAGCAGCGCATCGACCCCAGGGACTGAAGCTTTCTTT

size: -
D: TRBD1
V: TRBV19
J: TRBJ2-1
CDR3: CASSIWAGQGQSEQFF
DNA: TGTGCCAGTAGTATCTGGGCGGGACAGGGCCAGAGTGAGCAGTTCTTC

size: -
D: -
V: TRBV11-2
J: TRBJ1-6
CDR3: CASSQLLRGRSPLHF
DNA: TGTGCCAGCAGCCAACTTTTACGGGGGAGGTCACCCCTCCACTTT

size: few
D: -
V: TRBV5-1
J: TRBJ1-2
CDR3: CASSSGLQNYGYTF
DNA: TGCGCCAGCAGCTCGGGACTTCAAAACTATGGCTACACCTTC